This T cell receptor (beta chain) derives from a study of cytomegalovirus exposure and HLA in healthy donors. Whole-study results and caveats: Productive rates of about 87% or about 30% were seen for most TCR beta V segments in an earlier analysis. It was reportedly the case that the classifier diagnosed cytomegalovirus status with high specificity and sensitivity. Associated with cytomegalovirus, according to the listing, were around 160 TCR beta chains. Rarity held for most TCR sequences, but there were some public TCRs that occurred in many donors.

The germline CDR1 and CDR2 sequences are SGHNT and YYREEE (reference sequence). Trimming left V 3 bases short and J 14 bases short, with 17 bases between. The CDR3 is 12 residues long. With respect to this clone: The antigen is not known.

Primers included in the PCR were 60 Vbeta and 13 Jbeta primers. The assay was immunoSEQ multiplex PCR, and TCRdb's table has in-frame clones only and misses some. This table holds about 130,000 clones, roughly three quarters found once. This receptor was taken from a middle-aged man in good health and CMV-seronegative. This sequence joins TRBV5-4 and TRBJ2-5; D call uncertain. The sequencing sample was made of PBMCs. The CDR3 region is CASSSRSTDSYF. In DNA form, the CDR3 reads TGTGCCAGCAGCTCCCGCAGCACGGATAGCTACTTC.